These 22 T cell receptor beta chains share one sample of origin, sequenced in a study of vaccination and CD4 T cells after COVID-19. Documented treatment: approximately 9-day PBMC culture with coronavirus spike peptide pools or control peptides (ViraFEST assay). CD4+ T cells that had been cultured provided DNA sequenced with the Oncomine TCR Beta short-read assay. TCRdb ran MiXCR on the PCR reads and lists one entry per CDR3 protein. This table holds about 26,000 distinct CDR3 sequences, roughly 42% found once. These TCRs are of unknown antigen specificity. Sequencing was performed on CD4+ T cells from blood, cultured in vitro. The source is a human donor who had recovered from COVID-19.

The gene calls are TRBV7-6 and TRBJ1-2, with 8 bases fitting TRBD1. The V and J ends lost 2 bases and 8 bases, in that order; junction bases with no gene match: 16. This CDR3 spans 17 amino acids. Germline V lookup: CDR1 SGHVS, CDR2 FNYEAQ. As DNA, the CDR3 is TGTGCCAGCAGCTTAAGCGCAAACCTCCGGACAGGGACGGGCTACACCTTC. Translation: CASSLSANLRTGTGYTF.

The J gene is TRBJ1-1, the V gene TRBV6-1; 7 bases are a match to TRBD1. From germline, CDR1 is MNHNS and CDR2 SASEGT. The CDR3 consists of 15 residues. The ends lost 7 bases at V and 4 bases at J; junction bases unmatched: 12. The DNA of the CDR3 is TGTGCCAGCACCGCCCGGACAGGATTGGGCACTGAAGCTTTCTTT. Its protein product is CASTARTGLGTEAFF.

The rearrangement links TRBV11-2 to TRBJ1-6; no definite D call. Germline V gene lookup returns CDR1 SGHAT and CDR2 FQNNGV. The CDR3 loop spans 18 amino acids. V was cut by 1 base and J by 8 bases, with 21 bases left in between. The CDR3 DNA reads TGTGCCAGCAGCTTAGTCAGGTTGGGGTCTGCACGTGATTCACCCCTCCACTTT. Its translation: CASSLVRLGSARDSPLHF.

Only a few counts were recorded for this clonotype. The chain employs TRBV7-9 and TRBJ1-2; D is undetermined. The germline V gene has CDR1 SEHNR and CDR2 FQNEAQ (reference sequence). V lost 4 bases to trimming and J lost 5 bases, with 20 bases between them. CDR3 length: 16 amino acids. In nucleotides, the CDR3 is TGTGCCAGCAGCTGGGCAGGAGGGAGTGGAAAATATGGCTACACCTTC. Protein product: CASSWAGGSGKYGYTF.

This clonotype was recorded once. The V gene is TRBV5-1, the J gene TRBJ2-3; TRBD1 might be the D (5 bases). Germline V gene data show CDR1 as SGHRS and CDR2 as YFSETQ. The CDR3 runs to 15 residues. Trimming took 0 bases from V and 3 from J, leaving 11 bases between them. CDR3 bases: TGCGCCAGCAGCTTGGGGGCAGGGATGACAGATACGCAGTATTTT. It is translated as CASSLGAGMTDTQYF. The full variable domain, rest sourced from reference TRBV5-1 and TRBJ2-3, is KAGVTQTPRYLIKTRGQQVTLSCSPISGHRSVSWYQQTPGQGLQFLFEYFSETQRNKGNFPGRFSGRQFSNSRSEMNVSTLELGDSALYLCASSLGAGMTDTQYFGPGTRLTVL.

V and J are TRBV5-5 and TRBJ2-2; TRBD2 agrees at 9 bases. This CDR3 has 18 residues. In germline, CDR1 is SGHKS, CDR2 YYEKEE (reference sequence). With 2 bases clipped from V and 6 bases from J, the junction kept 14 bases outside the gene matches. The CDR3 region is CASSFQGGSGGSAGELFF. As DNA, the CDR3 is TGTGCCAGCAGCTTCCAGGGGGGTAGCGGGGGATCGGCCGGGGAGCTGTTTTTT.

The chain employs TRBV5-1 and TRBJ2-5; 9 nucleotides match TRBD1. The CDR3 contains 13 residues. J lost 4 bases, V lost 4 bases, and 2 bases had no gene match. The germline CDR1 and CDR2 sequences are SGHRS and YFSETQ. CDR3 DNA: TGCGCCAGCAGCCTACAGGGGGCAGAGACCCAGTACTTC. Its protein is CASSLQGAETQYF.

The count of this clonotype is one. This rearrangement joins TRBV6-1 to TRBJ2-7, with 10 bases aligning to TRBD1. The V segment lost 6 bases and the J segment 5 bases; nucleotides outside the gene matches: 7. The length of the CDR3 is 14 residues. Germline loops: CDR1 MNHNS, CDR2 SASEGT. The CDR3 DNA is TGTGCCAGCAGATCGGACAGGGGGGGACACGAGCAGTACTTC. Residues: CASRSDRGGHEQYF.

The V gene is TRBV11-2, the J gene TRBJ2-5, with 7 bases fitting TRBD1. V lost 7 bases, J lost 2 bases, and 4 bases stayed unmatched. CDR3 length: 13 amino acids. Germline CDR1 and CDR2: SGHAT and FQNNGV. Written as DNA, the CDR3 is TGTGCCAGCACTAGGGACAGACAAGAGACCCAGTACTTC. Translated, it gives CASTRDRQETQYF.

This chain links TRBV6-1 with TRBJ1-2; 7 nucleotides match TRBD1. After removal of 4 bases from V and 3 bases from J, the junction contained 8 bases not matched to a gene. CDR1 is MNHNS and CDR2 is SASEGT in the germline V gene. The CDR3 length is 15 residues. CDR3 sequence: CASSVGAGGDYGYTF. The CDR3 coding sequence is TGTGCCAGCAGTGTAGGGGCAGGGGGTGACTATGGCTACACCTTC.

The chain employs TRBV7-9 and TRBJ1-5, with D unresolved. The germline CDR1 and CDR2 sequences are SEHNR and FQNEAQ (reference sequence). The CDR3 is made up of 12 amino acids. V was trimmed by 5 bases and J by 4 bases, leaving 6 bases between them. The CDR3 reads CASSPPNQPQHF. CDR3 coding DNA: TGTGCCAGCAGCCCACCGAATCAGCCCCAGCATTTT.

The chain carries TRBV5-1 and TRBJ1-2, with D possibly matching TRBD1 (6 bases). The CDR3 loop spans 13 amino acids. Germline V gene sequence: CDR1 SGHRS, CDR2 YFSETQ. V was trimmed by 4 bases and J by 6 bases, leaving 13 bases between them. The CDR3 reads CASSGTISNGYTF. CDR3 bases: TGCGCCAGCAGCGGGACAATCTCGAATGGCTACACCTTC.

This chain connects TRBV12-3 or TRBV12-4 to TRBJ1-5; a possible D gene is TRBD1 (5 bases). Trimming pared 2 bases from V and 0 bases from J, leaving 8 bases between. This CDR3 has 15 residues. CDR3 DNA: TGTGCCAGCAGTTTACGACAGAATAGCAATCAGCCCCAGCATTTT. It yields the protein CASSLRQNSNQPQHF.

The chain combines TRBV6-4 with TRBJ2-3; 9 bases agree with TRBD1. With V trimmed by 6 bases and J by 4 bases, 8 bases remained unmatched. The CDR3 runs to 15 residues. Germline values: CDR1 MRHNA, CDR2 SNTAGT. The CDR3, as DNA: TGTGCCAGCAGCGCGCGGACAGGGGAACCAGATACGCAGTATTTT. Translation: CASSARTGEPDTQYF.

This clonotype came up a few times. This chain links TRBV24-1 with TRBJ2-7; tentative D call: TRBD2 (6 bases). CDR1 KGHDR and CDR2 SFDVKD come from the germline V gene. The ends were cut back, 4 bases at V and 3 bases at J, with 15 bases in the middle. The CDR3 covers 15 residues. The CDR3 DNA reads TGTGCCACCAGTGAGGCAGCGGGTCCAGGCTACGAGCAGTACTTC. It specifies CATSEAAGPGYEQYF.

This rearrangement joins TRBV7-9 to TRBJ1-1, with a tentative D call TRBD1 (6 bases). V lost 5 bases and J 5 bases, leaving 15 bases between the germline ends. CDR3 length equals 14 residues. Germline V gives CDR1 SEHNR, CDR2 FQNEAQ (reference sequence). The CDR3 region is CASSLGLGATEAFF. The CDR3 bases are TGTGCCAGCAGCCTCGGGTTGGGGGCAACTGAAGCTTTCTTT.

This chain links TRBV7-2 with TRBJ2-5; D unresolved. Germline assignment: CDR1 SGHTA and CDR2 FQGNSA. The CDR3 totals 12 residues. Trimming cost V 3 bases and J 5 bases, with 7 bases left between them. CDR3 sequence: CASSFRQETQYF. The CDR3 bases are TGTGCCAGCAGCTTCCGCCAGGAGACCCAGTACTTC.

CDR3 sequence: CASSTDRGEQYF. CDR3 bases: TGTGCCAGCAGTACAGACAGGGGCGAGCAGTACTTC. This sequence joins TRBV2 and TRBJ2-7; 8 nucleotides align to TRBD1. CDR3 length equals 12 residues. Germline CDR1 and CDR2: SNHLY and FYNNEI. Trimming at V came to 5 bases and at J to 6 bases, leaving 3 bases not matched to a gene. Drawing the rest from reference TRBV2 and TRBJ2-7, the complete variable domain is EPEVTQTPSHQVTQMGQEVILRCVPISNHLYFYWYRQILGQKVEFLVSFYNNEISEKSEIFDDQFSVERPDGSNFTLKIRSTKLEDSAMYFCASSTDRGEQYFGPGTRLTVT.

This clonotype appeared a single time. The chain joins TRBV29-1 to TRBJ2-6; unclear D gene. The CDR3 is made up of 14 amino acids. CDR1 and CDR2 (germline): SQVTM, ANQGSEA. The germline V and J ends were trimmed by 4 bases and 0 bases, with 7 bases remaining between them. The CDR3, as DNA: TGCAGCGTTGTTTGGGGCTCTGGGGCCAACGTCCTGACTTTC. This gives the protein CSVVWGSGANVLTF.

The CDR3 coding sequence is TGCAGTGCTAGATTCTCCACAGAGACCCAGTACTTC. Amino acid sequence: CSARFSTETQYF. The chain couples TRBV20-1 to TRBJ2-5; D unclear. V lost 2 bases and J 4 bases, leaving 8 bases between the germline ends. Germline CDR1 is DFQATT and CDR2 is SNEGSKA (reference sequence). This CDR3 has 12 amino acids.

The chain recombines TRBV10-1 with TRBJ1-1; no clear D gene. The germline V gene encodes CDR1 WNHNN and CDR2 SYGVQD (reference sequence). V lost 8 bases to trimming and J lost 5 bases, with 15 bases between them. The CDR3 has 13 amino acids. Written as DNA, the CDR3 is TGCGCCAGCGGCGGGAGTGCCCGAACTGAAGCTTTCTTT. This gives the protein CASGGSARTEAFF.

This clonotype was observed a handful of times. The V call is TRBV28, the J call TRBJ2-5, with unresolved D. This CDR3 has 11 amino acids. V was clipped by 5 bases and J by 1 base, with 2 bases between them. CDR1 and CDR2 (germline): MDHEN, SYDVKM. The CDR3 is CASSAQETQYF. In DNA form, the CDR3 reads TGTGCCAGCAGTGCCCAAGAGACCCAGTACTTC.